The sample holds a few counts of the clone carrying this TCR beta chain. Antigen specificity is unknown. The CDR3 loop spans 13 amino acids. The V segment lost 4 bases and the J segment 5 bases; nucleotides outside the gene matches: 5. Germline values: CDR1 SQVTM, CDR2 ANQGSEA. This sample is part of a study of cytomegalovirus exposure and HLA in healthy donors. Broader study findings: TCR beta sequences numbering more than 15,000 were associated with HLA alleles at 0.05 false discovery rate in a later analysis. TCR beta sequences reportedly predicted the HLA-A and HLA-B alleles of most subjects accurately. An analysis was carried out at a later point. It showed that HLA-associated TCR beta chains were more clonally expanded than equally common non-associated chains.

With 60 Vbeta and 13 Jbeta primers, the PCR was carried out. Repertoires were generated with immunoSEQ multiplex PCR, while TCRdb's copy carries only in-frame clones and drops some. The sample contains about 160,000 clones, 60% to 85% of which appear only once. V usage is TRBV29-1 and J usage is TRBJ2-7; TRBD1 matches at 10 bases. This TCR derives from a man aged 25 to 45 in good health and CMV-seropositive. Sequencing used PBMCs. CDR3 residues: CSVGTGGPHEQYF. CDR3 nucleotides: TGCAGCGTTGGGACAGGGGGGCCCCACGAGCAGTACTTC.